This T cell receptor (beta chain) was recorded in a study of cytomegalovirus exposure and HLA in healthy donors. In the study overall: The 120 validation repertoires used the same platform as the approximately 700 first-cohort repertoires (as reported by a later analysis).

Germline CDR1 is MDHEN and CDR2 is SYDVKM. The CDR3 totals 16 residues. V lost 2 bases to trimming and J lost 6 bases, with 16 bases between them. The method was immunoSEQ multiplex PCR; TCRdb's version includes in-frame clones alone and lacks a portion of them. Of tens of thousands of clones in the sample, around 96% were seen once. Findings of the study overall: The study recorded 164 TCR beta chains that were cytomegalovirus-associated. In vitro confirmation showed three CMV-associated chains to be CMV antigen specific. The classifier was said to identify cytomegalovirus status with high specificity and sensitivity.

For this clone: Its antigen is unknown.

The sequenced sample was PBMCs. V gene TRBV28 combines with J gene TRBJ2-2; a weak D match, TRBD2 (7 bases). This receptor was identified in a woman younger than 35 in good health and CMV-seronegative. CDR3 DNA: TGTGCCAGCAGTTTACTGGGGGGGGGCGCCCCCGGGGAGCTGTTTTTT. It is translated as CASSLLGGGAPGELFF. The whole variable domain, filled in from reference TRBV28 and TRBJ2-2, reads DVKVTQSSRYLVKRTGEKVFLECVQDMDHENMFWYRQDPGLGLRLIYFSYDVKMKEKGDIPEGYSVSREKKERFSLILESASTNQTSMYLCASSLLGGGAPGELFFGEGSRLTVL.